This TCR beta chain was profiled in a study of blood T cell repertoires in COVID-19. Germline V gives CDR1 MNHNY, CDR2 SVGAGI (reference sequence). Unmatched junction bases numbered 7, after V lost 6 bases and J lost 7 bases. This CDR3 is built from 16 residues. Sequencing was performed with immunoSEQ multiplex PCR; in TCRdb, only in-frame clones are kept and a portion is missing. This table holds approximately 230,000 clones, 70% to 90% found once. The chain has TRBV6-6 and TRBJ2-1, with TRBD2 matching over 15 bases. This receptor was obtained from a woman aged 45 to 65 with acute COVID-19. The sequenced material came from PBMCs or T cells enriched from blood (not recorded which). CDR3 in DNA: TGTGCCAGCAGCCACCTTGGGACTAGCGGGAGGAATGAGCAGTTCTTC. Translation: CASSHLGTSGRNEQFF.